The 20 T cell receptor beta chains below come from one sample, sequenced in a study of vaccination and CD4 T cells after COVID-19. No cognate antigen is known for these TCRs. The treatment is: roughly 10-day PBMC culture with coronavirus spike peptide pools or control peptides (ViraFEST assay). Sequence data for DNA of cultured CD4+ T cells were generated by the Oncomine TCR Beta short-read assay. MiXCR, applied by TCRdb to the PCR reads, yields one record per CDR3 protein. Among under 12,000 distinct CDR3 sequences listed, around 75% were seen once. The specimen sequenced was CD4+ T cells from blood, cultured in vitro. The source of these receptors is a human donor who had recovered from COVID-19.

This chain uses TRBV6-5 with TRBJ1-2, with no clear D. CDR1 and CDR2 (germline): MNHEY, SVGAGI. V was clipped by 4 bases and J by 3 bases, with 9 bases between them. There are 13 residues in the CDR3. This CDR3 is CASSWLADYGYTF. In DNA, the CDR3 is TGTGCCAGCAGTTGGCTGGCGGACTATGGCTACACCTTC.

This chain joins TRBV20-1 and TRBJ2-7, with unresolved D. The germline V and J ends were trimmed by 2 bases and 3 bases, with 8 bases remaining between them. CDR3 length: 12 amino acids. CDR1 and CDR2 from the germline V gene are DFQATT and SNEGSKA (reference sequence). CDR3 coding DNA: TGCAGTGCTAGAATCGTAGACTACGAGCAGTACTTC. This encodes CSARIVDYEQYF.

This clonotype was counted only a few times. The genes are TRBV20-1 and TRBJ1-2, with 8 bases lining up with TRBD1. CDR3 size: 13 residues. CDR1 and CDR2 (germline): DFQATT, SNEGSKA (reference sequence). V was pared by 6 bases and J by 8 bases, with 11 bases of the junction left unmatched. CDR3 sequence reads: CSASDRGKGGYTF. In DNA form, the CDR3 reads TGCAGTGCCTCTGACAGGGGCAAGGGGGGCTACACCTTC.

The chain couples TRBV6-2 or TRBV6-3 to TRBJ2-5, with 9 bases identical to TRBD1. Trimming removed 5 bases from V and 5 bases from J; junction bases left unmatched: 9. CDR1 and CDR2 (germline): MNHEY, SVGEGT. The CDR3 totals 15 residues. The CDR3 bases are TGTGCCAGCAGTACGGGACAGGGTTCCAGGGAGACCCAGTACTTC. As protein: CASSTGQGSRETQYF.

The table lists this clonotype with a count of one. The CDR3 is CASSLSLNRYETQYF. As DNA, the CDR3 is TGTGCCAGCAGCTTATCACTGAATCGGTACGAGACCCAGTACTTC. The chain carries TRBV7-8 and TRBJ2-5; unclear D gene. This CDR3 comprises 15 residues. Trimming removed 2 bases from V and 5 bases from J, with 15 bases in between. CDR1 is SGHVS, CDR2 FQNEAQ, per germline. The entire variable domain, with the rest obtained from reference TRBV7-8 and TRBJ2-5, is as follows: GAGVSQSPRYKVAKRGQDVALRCDPISGHVSLFWYQQALGQGPEFLTYFQNEAQLDKSGLPSDRFFAERPEGSVSTLKIQRTQQEDSAVYLCASSLSLNRYETQYFGPGTRLLVL.

The rearrangement links TRBV6-1 to TRBJ1-2, with 7 nucleotides matching TRBD1. Germline-derived CDR1 and CDR2 are MNHNS and SASEGT. Trimming removed 5 bases from V and 2 bases from J; junction bases left unmatched: 2. There are 13 residues in the CDR3. As DNA, the CDR3 is TGTGCCAGCAGTCCGACAGGGAACTATGGCTACACCTTC. Residues: CASSPTGNYGYTF.

The chain combines TRBV7-8 with TRBJ1-5, with D maybe TRBD1 (6 bases). Germline-derived CDR1 and CDR2 are SGHVS and FQNEAQ. V lost 2 bases and J lost 4, with 15 bases in between. The CDR3 sequence is 16 residues long. CDR3 in amino acids: CASSLTGQGSNQPQHF. The CDR3 DNA reads TGTGCCAGCAGCTTAACGGGCCAGGGGTCTAATCAGCCCCAGCATTTT.

The rearrangement joins TRBV20-1 to TRBJ1-2; TRBD1 might be the D (5 bases). Germline V gives CDR1 DFQATT, CDR2 SNEGSKA (reference sequence). The CDR3 loop spans 14 amino acids. Trimming removed 1 base at V and 5 bases at J, with 14 bases between. The CDR3 nucleotides are TGCAGTGCTAGAGTTCGGACGGGGGAGTATGGCTACACCTTC. Translating it yields CSARVRTGEYGYTF.

V is TRBV6-5 and J is TRBJ1-1, with D hard to call. CDR1 MNHEY and CDR2 SVGAGI come from the germline V gene. Trimming removed 0 bases at V and 7 bases at J, with 12 bases between. The CDR3 length is 14 residues. CDR3 region: CASSYSIEGGEAFF. The CDR3 bases are TGTGCCAGCAGTTACTCGATCGAGGGAGGTGAAGCTTTCTTT.

The chain joins TRBV11-2 to TRBJ2-7, with a weak D call TRBD2 (6 bases). CDR3 length: 12 amino acids. CDR1 is SGHAT and CDR2 is FQNNGV in the germline V gene. V was shortened by 5 bases and J by 2 bases, with 7 bases between the two germline ends. This CDR3 is CASSPGAYEQYF. DNA of the CDR3: TGTGCCAGCAGCCCGGGGGCCTACGAGCAGTACTTC.

This clonotype was found a few times. V gene TRBV7-8 combines with J gene TRBJ2-7; 7 nucleotides match TRBD2. The CDR3 loop spans 14 amino acids. With 7 bases clipped from V and 4 bases from J, the junction kept 10 bases outside the gene matches. Germline lookup yields CDR1 SGHVS and CDR2 FQNEAQ. The CDR3 region has the DNA TGTGCCAGCACCCGTGGGGGAGGGATGTACGAGCAGTACTTC. Translation: CASTRGGGMYEQYF. Full variable domain (rest looked up from reference TRBV7-8 and TRBJ2-7): GAGVSQSPRYKVAKRGQDVALRCDPISGHVSLFWYQQALGQGPEFLTYFQNEAQLDKSGLPSDRFFAERPEGSVSTLKIQRTQQEDSAVYLCASTRGGGMYEQYFGPGTRLTVT.

The DNA for the CDR3 is TGTGCCAGCAGCTTAAGGAGCGTGGCGGGAGGCTACGAGCAGTACTTC. This translates into CASSLRSVAGGYEQYF. The chain has TRBV7-3 and TRBJ2-7; 8 bases fit TRBD2. This CDR3 is built from 16 residues. Trimming removed 1 base from V and 3 bases from J; junction bases left unmatched: 8. Germline loops: CDR1 SGHTA, CDR2 FQGTGA. The whole variable domain, remainder taken from reference TRBV7-3 and TRBJ2-7, is GAGVSQTPSNKVTEKGKYVELRCDPISGHTALYWYRQSLGQGPEFLIYFQGTGAADDSGLPNDRFFAVRPEGSVSTLKIQRTERGDSAVYLCASSLRSVAGGYEQYFGPGTRLTVT.

This clonotype was observed a single time. The chain is built from TRBV9 and TRBJ1-1; D not resolved. Germline V gene lookup returns CDR1 SGDLS and CDR2 YYNGEE. The length of the CDR3 is 13 residues. V gave up 0 bases and J gave up 1 base, with 4 bases separating them. The CDR3 loop reads CASSVGRNTEAFF. DNA of the CDR3: TGTGCCAGCAGCGTAGGTCGGAACACTGAAGCTTTCTTT.

The chain carries TRBV28 and TRBJ1-5; the D is unclear. Per the germline V gene, CDR1 is MDHEN and CDR2 is SYDVKM. This CDR3 spans 13 amino acids. Trimming stripped 5 bases from V and 1 base from J, with 6 bases between. The CDR3 protein is CASSRGSNQPQHF. The CDR3 DNA reads TGTGCCAGCAGTCGTGGGAGCAATCAGCCCCAGCATTTT.

The chain uses TRBV24-1 and TRBJ2-3, with 7 nucleotides matching TRBD1. Germline values: CDR1 KGHDR, CDR2 SFDVKD. The CDR3 runs to 14 residues. V was clipped by 5 bases and J by 5 bases; unmatched bases: 6. The CDR3 loop is CATSGTGAGDTQYF. CDR3 coding DNA: TGTGCCACCAGTGGTACAGGGGCCGGAGATACGCAGTATTTT.

This chain connects TRBV4-1 to TRBJ1-2; 7 bases fit TRBD1. V was pared by 4 bases and J by 0 bases, with 8 bases of the junction left unmatched. Germline CDR1 MGHRA, CDR2 YSYEKL. The CDR3 extends over 16 amino acids. The CDR3 loop reads CASSPLDRAANYGYTF. CDR3 DNA sequence: TGCGCCAGCAGCCCCCTTGACAGGGCAGCTAACTATGGCTACACCTTC.

The chain links TRBV20-1 to TRBJ2-7; the match to TRBD2 covers 9 bases. The CDR3 covers 14 residues. The V and J ends lost 6 bases and 0 bases, in that order; junction bases with no gene match: 6. The germline V gene encodes CDR1 DFQATT and CDR2 SNEGSKA (reference sequence). The CDR3: CSATTSGFSYEQYF. The DNA for the CDR3 is TGCAGTGCCACAACTAGCGGGTTCTCCTACGAGCAGTACTTC.

This clonotype was observed once. The V and J genes are TRBV28 and TRBJ1-2, with 7 bases lining up with TRBD1. Trimming took 4 bases from V and 4 from J; bases not matched to a gene: 6. There are 14 residues in the CDR3. Germline values: CDR1 MDHEN, CDR2 SYDVKM. The CDR3 DNA reads as TGTGCCAGCAGTTATAGGGGGCAGGGCTATGGCTACACCTTC. This gives the protein CASSYRGQGYGYTF.

The chain recombines TRBV4-3 with TRBJ2-2; D may match TRBD1 or TRBD2 (5 bases each). CDR1 and CDR2 from the germline V gene are LGHNA and YSLEER. V lost 1 base and J lost 7, with 13 bases in between. This CDR3 spans 15 amino acids. The CDR3 region has the DNA TGCGCCAGCAGCCAAGCTGGGACCCAGGGCGGGGAGCTGTTTTTT. Translated, it gives CASSQAGTQGGELFF.

In its sample, this clonotype was seen once. The V call is TRBV7-9, the J call TRBJ2-7; perhaps D is TRBD1 or TRBD2 (5 bases each). CDR1 is SEHNR and CDR2 is FQNEAQ in the germline V gene (reference sequence). The CDR3 sequence is 15 residues long. V was clipped by 1 base and J by 4 bases, with 14 bases between them. In nucleotides, the CDR3 is TGTGCCAGCAGCTTAGGAGGGTCGGCAGGGTACGAGCAGTACTTC. It codes for CASSLGGSAGYEQYF. Variable domain in full (rest from reference TRBV7-9 and TRBJ2-7): DTGVSQNPRHKITKRGQNVTFRCDPISEHNRLYWYRQTLGQGPEFLTYFQNEAQLEKSRLLSDRFSAERPKGSFSTLEIQRTEQGDSAMYLCASSLGGSAGYEQYFGPGTRLTVT.